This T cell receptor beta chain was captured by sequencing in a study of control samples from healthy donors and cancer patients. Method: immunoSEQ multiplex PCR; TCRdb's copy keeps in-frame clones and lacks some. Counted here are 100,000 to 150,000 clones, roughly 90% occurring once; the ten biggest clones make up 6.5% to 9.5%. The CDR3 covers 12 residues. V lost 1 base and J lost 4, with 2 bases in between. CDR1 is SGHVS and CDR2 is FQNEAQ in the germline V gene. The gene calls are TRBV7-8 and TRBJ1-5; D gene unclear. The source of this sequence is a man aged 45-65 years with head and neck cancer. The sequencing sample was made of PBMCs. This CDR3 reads CASSLVNQPQHF. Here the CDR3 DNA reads TGTGCCAGCAGCTTAGTTAATCAGCCCCAGCATTTT.